Listed below are T cell receptor beta chains from one sample, sequenced in a study of blood T cell repertoires in COVID-19. Some clones are missing from TCRdb's copy, which holds only in-frame ones; the method was immunoSEQ multiplex PCR. The data contain some 270,000 clones, about 80% of them singletons. The material sequenced was peripheral blood. Receptors originate from a person aged 65 to 85 with COVID-19, enrolled during active disease. The CDR3 runs from the conserved cysteine through the conserved F or W. The D gene is left open where the match is weak. Part of the rows lack a size; the others show once, few, many or a class for expanded clones.

d_gene	v_gene	j_gene	abundance	CDR3aa	CDR3nt
-	TRBV29-1	TRBJ1-2	few	CSAEGGPGGYTF	TGCAGCGCCGAGGGAGGGCCTGGCGGCTACACCTTC
TRBD1	TRBV29-1	TRBJ2-5	-	CSGLQGTSRTQYF	TGCAGCGGACTACAGGGGACGTCCAGGACCCAGTACTTC
-	TRBV14	TRBJ2-1	-	CASSQVSSYNEQFF	TGTGCCAGCAGCCAAGTTAGCTCCTACAATGAGCAGTTCTTC
-	TRBV5-6	TRBJ2-5	many	CASSFPLRGTQYF	TGTGCCAGCAGCTTCCCCCTTAGGGGGACCCAGTACTTC
TRBD1	TRBV3-1/TRBV3-2	TRBJ2-6	-	CASSQAGGYSGANVLTF	TGTGCCAGCAGCCAGGCAGGGGGTTACTCTGGGGCCAACGTCCTGACTTTC
-	TRBV6-2/TRBV6-3	TRBJ2-1	-	CASSYFYEQFF	TGTGCCAGCAGTTACTTCTATGAGCAGTTCTTC
TRBD2	TRBV10-3	TRBJ2-3	once	CASADTAGGTDTQYF	TGTGCCAGCGCGGACACCGCGGGGGGTACAGATACGCAGTATTTT
TRBD2	TRBV28	TRBJ2-2	once	CASSLFAGGRTGELFF	TGTGCCAGCAGTTTATTTGCGGGGGGGCGAACCGGGGAGCTGTTTTTT
-	TRBV28	TRBJ1-1	few	CASIGHMNTEAFF	TGTGCCAGCATTGGCCATATGAACACTGAAGCTTTCTTT
-	TRBV19	TRBJ1-4	-	CASSIGGNNEKLFF	TGTGCCAGTAGTATTGGGGGCAATAATGAAAAACTGTTTTTT
TRBD1	TRBV4-3	TRBJ1-4	-	CASSPGQGNEKLFF	TGCGCCAGCAGCCCGGGACAGGGGAATGAAAAACTGTTTTTT
TRBD2	TRBV4-3	TRBJ2-3	-	CASSQSWEGSTDTQYF	TGCGCCAGCAGCCAATCGTGGGAGGGGAGTACAGATACGCAGTATTTT
TRBD1	TRBV27	TRBJ1-1	-	CASSHRTGALEAFF	TGTGCCAGCAGCCACAGGACAGGGGCCCTCGAAGCTTTCTTT
-	TRBV15	TRBJ1-1	-	CATSRVEGTEAFF	TGTGCCACCAGCAGAGTGGAGGGGACTGAAGCTTTCTTT
-	TRBV5-4	TRBJ2-7	-	CASSIDKYEQYF	TGTGCCAGCAGCATTGACAAGTACGAGCAGTACTTC
-	TRBV4-2	TRBJ2-3	-	CASSQEQGGITDTQYF	TGTGCCAGCAGCCAGGAACAGGGGGGGATCACAGATACGCAGTATTTT
TRBD2	TRBV7-2	TRBJ2-5	-	CASSLGGGLQETQYF	TGTGCCAGCAGCTTAGGCGGGGGGCTCCAAGAGACCCAGTACTTC
TRBD1	TRBV6-6	TRBJ1-2	-	CASSPPGGNYGYTF	TGTGCCAGCAGTCCCCCAGGGGGCAACTATGGCTACACCTTC
-	TRBV6-4	TRBJ1-6	-	CASSELPGGLNGSPLHF	TGTGCCAGCAGTGAATTGCCGGGGGGCCTAAATGGTTCACCCCTCCACTTT
TRBD1	TRBV6-1	TRBJ2-1	few	CASSEVHHRGDEQFF	TGTGCCAGCAGTGAAGTCCACCACAGGGGAGATGAGCAGTTCTTC
-	TRBV2	TRBJ1-2	-	CASSEFSNYGYTF	TGTGCCAGCAGTGAATTCAGTAACTATGGCTACACCTTC
TRBD1	TRBV27	TRBJ1-1	-	CASSLQGVNTEAFF	TGTGCCAGCAGTTTACAGGGGGTGAACACTGAAGCTTTCTTT
-	TRBV11-3	TRBJ1-6	few	CASSLGHPDSPLHF	TGTGCCAGCAGCTTAGGGCACCCCGATTCACCCCTCCACTTT
TRBD2	TRBV5-1	TRBJ2-1	once	CASSPSILAGAGSSYNEQFF	TGCGCCAGCAGCCCCAGTATCCTAGCGGGAGCCGGAAGCTCCTACAATGAGCAGTTCTTC
-	TRBV30	TRBJ1-4	-	CAYGHGQTNRGDEKLFF	TGTGCCTATGGACACGGACAGACTAACAGAGGGGATGAAAAACTGTTTTTT
TRBD1	TRBV9	TRBJ2-5	-	CASSVSGGYQETQYF	TGTGCCAGCAGCGTCTCAGGGGGCTACCAAGAGACCCAGTACTTC
-	TRBV11-1	TRBJ2-5	-	CASSADTQETQYF	TGTGCCAGCAGCGCGGACACCCAAGAGACCCAGTACTTC
TRBD2	TRBV7-9	TRBJ2-7	-	CASSLGSSGTSGRVYEQYF	TGTGCCAGCAGCTTAGGCTCCTCCGGGACTAGCGGGAGGGTTTACGAGCAGTACTTC
-	TRBV29-1	TRBJ1-1	-	CSAGVGNTEAFF	TGCAGCGCCGGAGTAGGGAACACTGAAGCTTTCTTT
-	TRBV24-1	TRBJ2-1	few	CATSDHRDTSYNEQFF	TGTGCCACCAGTGATCACCGGGACACATCCTACAATGAGCAGTTCTTC
-	TRBV28	TRBJ1-6	-	CASSSGFSGGSPLHF	TGTGCCAGCAGTTCGGGTTTTAGCGGTGGTTCACCCCTCCACTTT
TRBD1	TRBV3-1/TRBV3-2	TRBJ1-4	many	CASSPRAGGNEKLFF	TGTGCCAGCAGCCCCAGGGCAGGGGGTAATGAAAAACTGTTTTTT
-	TRBV12-3/TRBV12-4	TRBJ2-1	-	CASSLNEVGQFF	TGTGCCAGCAGTTTAAACGAGGTCGGGCAGTTCTTC
TRBD1	TRBV7-3	TRBJ2-3	once	CASSFGGTGATDTQYF	TGTGCCAGCAGCTTCGGTGGGACAGGGGCCACAGATACGCAGTATTTT
-	TRBV19	TRBJ2-1	many	CASSIGPPGDEQFF	TGTGCCAGTAGTATAGGGCCCCCCGGGGATGAGCAGTTCTTC
TRBD1	TRBV28	TRBJ2-7	-	CASTLVGTAKYEQYF	TGTGCCAGCACCCTTGTGGGGACAGCGAAATACGAGCAGTACTTC
TRBD1	TRBV5-1	TRBJ2-1	-	CASIKTGGNEQFF	TGCGCCAGCATAAAAACAGGGGGGAATGAGCAGTTCTTC
-	TRBV3-1/TRBV3-2	TRBJ2-5	once	CASSQRILAGPEETQYF	TGTGCCAGCAGCCAAAGGATATTGGCAGGGCCAGAAGAGACCCAGTACTTC
-	TRBV6-2/TRBV6-3	TRBJ2-7	few	CASSFRASGYEQYF	TGTGCCAGCAGTTTTCGGGCCAGCGGCTACGAGCAGTACTTC
TRBD1	TRBV19	TRBJ2-7	-	CASSTTGGTYEQYF	TGTGCCAGTAGTACCACAGGGGGCACCTACGAGCAGTACTTC
TRBD2	TRBV11-2	TRBJ2-3	once	CASSLSGRADTQYF	TGTGCCAGCAGCTTAAGCGGGAGGGCGGATACGCAGTATTTT
TRBD1	TRBV9	TRBJ1-6	-	CASSAPQGNNSPLHF	TGTGCCAGCAGCGCACCACAGGGGAATAATTCACCCCTCCACTTT
TRBD2	TRBV7-2	TRBJ2-5	-	CASSQLAGGETQYF	TGTGCCAGCAGCCAGCTAGCGGGAGGGGAGACCCAGTACTTC
TRBD2	TRBV10-1	TRBJ2-1	-	CASSHRRLAEYNEQFF	TGCGCCAGCAGCCATCGGAGACTAGCGGAATACAATGAGCAGTTCTTC
TRBD2	TRBV7-2	TRBJ2-2	-	CASSLNSGGNTGELFF	TGTGCCAGCAGCCTAAATAGCGGGGGGAACACCGGGGAGCTGTTTTTT
-	TRBV29-1	TRBJ2-7	-	CSVEGGQGYYEQYF	TGCAGCGTTGAAGGGGGGCAGGGATACTACGAGCAGTACTTC
TRBD2	TRBV19	TRBJ2-3	-	CASSKTSGSPSDTQYF	TGTGCCAGTAGTAAGACTAGCGGGAGCCCCTCAGATACGCAGTATTTT
-	TRBV6-2/TRBV6-3	TRBJ2-5	once	CASSYSSEGPELETQYF	TGTGCCAGCAGTTACTCGTCGGAGGGGCCCGAATTGGAGACCCAGTACTTC
TRBD1	TRBV29-1	TRBJ2-2	-	CSATNAGTGGSGELFF	TGCAGCGCAACAAATGCCGGGACAGGGGGCAGCGGGGAGCTGTTTTTT
TRBD2	TRBV7-9	TRBJ2-2	-	CASSLGAGVLNTGELFF	TGTGCCAGCAGCTTAGGAGCGGGGGTCCTTAACACCGGGGAGCTGTTTTTT
TRBD1	TRBV5-1	TRBJ2-7	-	CASSRRQGLSYEQYF	TGCGCCAGCAGCCGGAGACAGGGGCTCTCCTACGAGCAGTACTTC
TRBD1	TRBV24-1	TRBJ1-5	many	CATSDPGQGDNQPQHF	TGTGCCACCAGTGATCCGGGACAGGGAGACAATCAGCCCCAGCATTTT